Given below is one T cell receptor beta chain in context. This entry belongs to a study of blood T cell repertoires in COVID-19. Study-level information: The analysed material was cDNA or gDNA that came from T cells, B-cell-depleted T cells, or PBMCs.

In the authors' methods: Using reference gene primer amplification, nucleated cell counts were estimated. Produced via immunoSEQ multiplex PCR; TCRdb's table is partial and in-frame only. From that table come the V and J calls and clone size; the DNA was used to work out D and trimming. The sample contains 99,000 or so clones, 80% to 90% of which appear only once. This CDR3 has 12 residues. The germline CDR1 and CDR2 sequences are SQVTM and ANQGSEA. Patients at the Seattle site were enrolled during active infection and followed longitudinally. The sequenced sample was peripheral blood. The receptor's source is a man in his forties or fifties with COVID-19, enrolled during active disease. This chain links TRBV29-1 with TRBJ2-5; possibly TRBD2 for D (6 bases). CDR3 in amino acids: CSIGGSGKTQYF. The CDR3 region has the DNA TGCAGTATCGGAGGGTCGGGGAAGACCCAGTACTTC. The entire variable domain, with the rest obtained from reference TRBV29-1 and TRBJ2-5, is as follows: SAVISQKPSRDICQRGTSLTIQCQVDSQVTMMFWYRQQPGQSLTLIATANQGSEATYESGFVIDKFPISRPNLTFSTLTVSNMSPEDSSIYLCSIGGSGKTQYFGPGTRLLVL.